This T cell receptor (beta chain) came from a study of type 1 regulatory T cells. As for the study in general: An in vitro protocol generated T-allo10, a Tr1-enriched, alloantigen-specific CD4 T cell product.

This clonotype was seen only a few times. Its antigen is not known. TCRdb used MiXCR to reprocess the reads, holding one entry per CDR3 protein. The repertoire holds tens of thousands of distinct CDR3 sequences, with 55% to 65% as singletons. Germline V gives CDR1 LGHNA, CDR2 YSLEER. The CDR3 sequence is 13 residues long. V dropped 4 bases and J dropped 3 bases, with 9 bases sitting between them. Findings and caveats of the study: Compared with non-type 1 regulatory T cells, type 1 regulatory T cells showed a more restricted TCR repertoire.

Sample: cultured non-Tr1 T cells, either the whole culture or a sorted T cell fraction (not recorded which). The TCR comes from a human donor in good health. The chain is built from TRBV4-3 and TRBJ2-5; D uncertain. The CDR3 region has the DNA TGCGCCAGCAGCCCGACGGATAAAGAGACCCAGTACTTC. Translating gives CASSPTDKETQYF.